The rows below give T cell receptor beta chains drawn from one sample of a study of blood T cell repertoires in COVID-19. Libraries were prepared by immunoSEQ multiplex PCR; TCRdb keeps only in-frame clonotypes and omits some of them. The repertoire includes about 80,000 clones, about 91% of them detected once, and 6% to 7.5% sits in the top ten. The sequencing sample was made of peripheral blood. These receptors were obtained from a woman older than 75 with acute or convalescent COVID-19. Both conserved end residues are part of each CDR3. The order of the fields is V gene, clone size, D gene, J gene, CDR3 DNA, CDR3 protein. A D gene is named only where the DNA matches it firmly. Expanded clones are given a class, and other clones once, few, many or no size at all.

>TRBV7-2|-|-|TRBJ1-2
TGTGCCAGCAGCTTAGGTACAGCTAACTATGGCTACACCTTC
CASSLGTANYGYTF
>TRBV2|-|TRBD1|TRBJ2-7
TGTGCCAGCGGAACAGGGGGCGAGCAGTACTTC
CASGTGGEQYF
>TRBV19|-|-|TRBJ1-4
TGTGCCAGTAACAGGGTTGGTTACGAAAAACTGTTTTTT
CASNRVGYEKLFF
>TRBV6-1|few|TRBD2|TRBJ2-1
TGTGCCAGCAGTGTAGCGAGCGGGAGGACTTACAATGAGCAGTTCTTC
CASSVASGRTYNEQFF
>TRBV7-2|-|-|TRBJ2-2
TGTGCCAGCAGCTTACGTAGACAGGCCACCGGGGAGCTGTTTTTT
CASSLRRQATGELFF
>TRBV2|-|-|TRBJ1-4
TGTGCCACCAAACAGGGCGCTAATGAAAAACTGTTTTTT
CATKQGANEKLFF
>TRBV30|-|-|TRBJ2-3
TGTGCCTGGAGTAAAACAGGGAAACGCACAGATACGCAGTATTTT
CAWSKTGKRTDTQYF
>TRBV5-1|-|-|TRBJ1-3
TGCGCCAGCACCCCGGAGCTGAACTCTGGAAACACCATATATTTT
CASTPELNSGNTIYF
>TRBV3-1/TRBV3-2|-|TRBD2|TRBJ2-4
TGTGCCAGCAGCCCGGGGGGCGGGAGGGCCCCAAACATTCAGTACTTC
CASSPGGGRAPNIQYF
>TRBV5-1|-|-|TRBJ1-3
TGCGCCAGCAGCCGGGAGTCTGGAAACACCATATATTTT
CASSRESGNTIYF
>TRBV4-1|-|-|TRBJ1-3
TGCGCCAGCAGCCAAGGAAAAGTCACTGCCTCTGGAAACACCATATATTTT
CASSQGKVTASGNTIYF
>TRBV6-5|-|-|TRBJ1-3
TGTGCCAGCAGACCCACAGGGTGGAGAAACACCATATATTTT
CASRPTGWRNTIYF
>TRBV28|once|-|TRBJ1-2
TGTGCCAGCAGTCCACAAAACTATGGCTACACCTTC
CASSPQNYGYTF
>TRBV3-1/TRBV3-2|once|TRBD1|TRBJ2-1
TGTGCCAGCAGCCGAACAGGGGTGAGCTCCTACAATGAGCAGTTCTTC
CASSRTGVSSYNEQFF
>TRBV5-1|-|TRBD2|TRBJ2-1
TGCGCCAGCAGCTTGAAGTCGGGAGCGGGAGTTCATGAGCAGTTCTTC
CASSLKSGAGVHEQFF
>TRBV13|-|-|TRBJ2-5
TGTGCCAGCAGCTCCCGGGGGTTACAAGAGACCCAGTACTTC
CASSSRGLQETQYF
>TRBV5-1|-|-|TRBJ1-1
TGCGCCAGCAGCTTGGCAGGAGGAAAGAACACTGAAGCTTTCTTT
CASSLAGGKNTEAFF
>TRBV2|-|TRBD2|TRBJ2-3
TGTGCCAGCAGTGAACAGCCAGGACTAGCGGGAGAGGCAGATACGCAGTATTTT
CASSEQPGLAGEADTQYF
>TRBV7-2|-|-|TRBJ2-7
TGTGCCAGCAGCCCTTCCAGGGTAGAGTCCTACGAGCAGTACTTC
CASSPSRVESYEQYF
>TRBV18|-|-|TRBJ2-2
TGTGCCAGCTCACCTATTTTAGGGGCTAGCGCCGGGGAGCTGTTTTTT
CASSPILGASAGELFF
>TRBV5-1|-|-|TRBJ2-7
TGCGCCAGCAACCGGGACTCCATCCCCTACGAGCAGTACTTC
CASNRDSIPYEQYF
>TRBV28|-|TRBD1|TRBJ2-6
TGTGCCAGCAGTGGACAGGGAAGCTCTGGGGCCAACGTCCTGACTTTC
CASSGQGSSGANVLTF
>TRBV3-1/TRBV3-2|-|TRBD2|TRBJ2-5
TGTGCCAGCAGCCAAGTGAGGGGAGGGGAGACCCAGTACTTC
CASSQVRGGETQYF
>TRBV29-1|-|-|TRBJ1-1
TGCAGCGTTGAGGAGGGCCTCTACACTGAAGCTTTCTTT
CSVEEGLYTEAFF
>TRBV27|once|-|TRBJ2-7
TGTGCCAGCAGTTTAAGGCGGGGCAGTTACTACGAGCAGTACTTC
CASSLRRGSYYEQYF
>TRBV28|-|TRBD1|TRBJ1-5
TGTGCCAGCAGCAGGGACAGTGTTAGCAATCAGCCCCAGCATTTT
CASSRDSVSNQPQHF
>TRBV11-3|-|-|TRBJ2-1
TGTGCCAGCAGCTTTACTCTCAGGGGACCTAACAATGAGCAGTTCTTC
CASSFTLRGPNNEQFF
>TRBV5-6|-|TRBD1|TRBJ2-7
TGTGCCAGCAGCTTGGACAGGGGAGTCGCCAACGAGCAGTACTTC
CASSLDRGVANEQYF
>TRBV18|few|TRBD1|TRBJ1-2
TGTGCCAGCTCACCGAATCCAGGGGGAGTAAACTATGGCTACACCTTC
CASSPNPGGVNYGYTF
>TRBV19|-|TRBD1|TRBJ1-1
TGTGCCAGTAGTGCCCACGGGACAGGGGCACCCGAAGCTTTCTTT
CASSAHGTGAPEAFF
>TRBV19|-|-|TRBJ1-5
TGTGCCAGTACAGATAGCAATCAGCCCCAGCATTTT
CASTDSNQPQHF
>TRBV30|-|TRBD1|TRBJ1-6
TGTGCCGGCCGGGACAGTAATTCACCCCTCCACTTT
CAGRDSNSPLHF
>TRBV6-5|-|-|TRBJ1-1
TGTGCCGTCGGGGGGCGGACTGAAGCTTTCTTT
CAVGGRTEAFF
>TRBV7-2|-|-|TRBJ1-5
TGTGCCAGCAGCTTGGCAGGGTTCAATCAGCCCCAGCATTTT
CASSLAGFNQPQHF
>TRBV18|-|-|TRBJ2-7
TGTGCCAGCTCACCAGGGCAGGGAAGCGAGCAGTACTTC
CASSPGQGSEQYF
>TRBV6-5|few|-|TRBJ2-1
TGTGCCAGCAGTTACTCTGGCCAGGGGTTACAAGGTGAGCAGTTCTTC
CASSYSGQGLQGEQFF
>TRBV2|-|TRBD2|TRBJ2-1
TGTGCCAGCACCCTAGCGGGCTTTTACAATGAGCAGTTCTTC
CASTLAGFYNEQFF
>TRBV4-1|few|-|TRBJ1-1
TGCGCCAGCAGCCGTGCCGGGACAATGAACACTGAAGCTTTCTTT
CASSRAGTMNTEAFF
>TRBV2|-|-|TRBJ2-1
TGTGCCAGCAGTGAACCGCAGGGTGCCTCCTACAATGAGCAGTTCTTC
CASSEPQGASYNEQFF
>TRBV28|-|TRBD1|TRBJ1-3
TGTGCCAGCAGTTCAACGACAGGGGGCTCTGGAAACACCATATATTTT
CASSSTTGGSGNTIYF
>TRBV7-6|-|-|TRBJ2-5
TGTGCCAGCAGCTCCCGAGAAGTTACCCAGTACTTC
CASSSREVTQYF
>TRBV5-1|-|TRBD1|TRBJ1-1
TGCGCCAGCAGCTTGGAGGCAGGGGGGAACACTGAAGCTTTCTTT
CASSLEAGGNTEAFF
>TRBV29-1|-|-|TRBJ2-3
TGCAGCGCCAAAATAGCGGATACGCAGTATTTT
CSAKIADTQYF
>TRBV18|-|-|TRBJ1-1
TGTGCCAGCTCACCCAATCAGGCCCGGACATTGAACACTGAAGCTTTCTTT
CASSPNQARTLNTEAFF
>TRBV3-1/TRBV3-2|-|TRBD2|TRBJ2-1
TGTGCCAGCAGCCAAGGAACTAGCGGGGGCTCCTACAATGAGCAGTTCTTC
CASSQGTSGGSYNEQFF
>TRBV5-1|-|-|TRBJ2-3
TGCGCCAGCAGCTTCAGCGAAGATACGCAGTATTTT
CASSFSEDTQYF
>TRBV21-1|-|-|TRBJ2-3
TGTGCCAGCAGCAAACTCTCCGGGATTGGGACAAATACGCAGTATTTT
CASSKLSGIGTNTQYF
>TRBV14|-|TRBD2|TRBJ2-2
TGTGCCAGCAGCCAATTTAGCGGGGGAGCTAACACCGGGGAGCTGTTTTTT
CASSQFSGGANTGELFF
>TRBV9|-|-|TRBJ2-5
TGTGCCAGCAGCGTAGGGGGGGAAGAGACCCAGTACTTC
CASSVGGEETQYF
>TRBV5-5|-|-|TRBJ2-1
TGTGCCAGCAGCTTAGAGGGCCCCGGCTACAATGAGCAGTTCTTC
CASSLEGPGYNEQFF
>TRBV6-5|-|TRBD1|TRBJ2-7
TGTGCCAGCAGCCCACAGACAGGGCCCTACGAGCAGTACTTC
CASSPQTGPYEQYF
>TRBV25-1|-|-|TRBJ1-4
TGTGCCAGCAGTCCCAGGCAGGTTGAAAAACTGTTTTTT
CASSPRQVEKLFF
>TRBV19|-|TRBD1|TRBJ1-2
TGTGCCAGTAGTTCCCGGACGGGGGACAGGGGAATCCTTGGCTACACCTTC
CASSSRTGDRGILGYTF
>TRBV19|-|-|TRBJ1-1
TGTGCCAGTAGTATAGCCAGGAACACTGAAGCTTTCTTT
CASSIARNTEAFF
>TRBV7-2|-|-|TRBJ2-7
TGTGCCAGCAGCTTAACTAGTACCTACGAGCAGTACTTC
CASSLTSTYEQYF
>TRBV19|-|-|TRBJ2-1
TGTGCCAGTAGCCGGACAGTCACCGGGGAGCAGTTCTTC
CASSRTVTGEQFF